This T cell receptor (beta chain) was sequenced for a study of OX40 agonist ivuxolimab in advanced cancers. The wider study: A mean age of around 63 years, range about 20 to 79, was recorded, and approximately 85% were male. A history of anti-PD-1, anti-PD-L1 or anti-CTLA-4 therapy was acceptable, and over 30% had some.

Produced via immunoSEQ multiplex PCR; TCRdb's table is partial and in-frame only. The table includes tens of thousands of clones, about 83% detected once. Germline-derived CDR1 and CDR2 are SSHAT and FNYEAQ (reference sequence). Trimming removed 1 base from V and 0 bases from J, with 9 bases in between. The CDR3 has 15 amino acids. Systemic immunosuppression or autoimmune disease history was grounds to exclude patients. The sample consisted of CD4+ or CD8+ T cells sorted from blood, taken in a trial of the OX40 agonist ivuxolimab. The receptor comes from an adult with an advanced solid tumor such as melanoma, head and neck, liver or kidney cancer. The gene calls are TRBV7-7 and TRBJ2-5; D remains ambiguous. The CDR3 loop is CASSLGRNHQETQYF. CDR3 sequence (DNA): TGTGCCAGCAGCTTAGGCAGGAACCACCAAGAGACCCAGTACTTC. Together with reference TRBV7-7 and TRBJ2-5, the CDR3 gives the full variable domain: GAGVSQSPRYKVTKRGQDVTLRCDPISSHATLYWYQQALGQGPEFLTYFNYEAQPDKSGLPSDRFSAERPEGSISTLTIQRTEQRDSAMYRCASSLGRNHQETQYFGPGTRLLVL.